A single sample is the source of the 6 T cell receptor beta chains below, sequenced in a study of molecular identifiers for immune sequencing clone quantification. TCRdb independently ran MiXCR on the PCR reads; one entry per CDR3 protein. The data contain hundreds of thousands of distinct CDR3 sequences, 25% of them seen just once; the ten biggest clones take up 0.6% to 0.9%. Input material: naive CD8+ T cells from blood, with Jurkat cell RNA spiked in. Stated subset: FACS-sorted CD8+CD4-CCR7+CD45RA+ naive T cells. These receptors originate from a human donor in good health. Some libraries in this study had Jurkat cell RNA spiked in.

The CDR3 region has the DNA TGTGCCAGCAGCATATTTGGGACAGGAAGCTACAATGAGCAGTTCTTC. This codes for CASSIFGTGSYNEQFF. This chain links TRBV27 with TRBJ2-1; 8 bases agree with TRBD1. This CDR3 is built from 16 residues. Germline V gene lookup returns CDR1 MNHEY and CDR2 SMNVEV (reference sequence). V shed 6 bases and J 3 bases; nucleotides not matched to a gene: 10.

As for this clonotype: A read error may explain this, as a much larger clone is one base away. The chain employs TRBV12-3 or TRBV12-4 and TRBJ2-5; 9 nucleotides align to TRBD1. The CDR3 sequence is 15 residues long. V dropped 5 bases and J dropped 9; count of bases not matched to a gene: 13. In DNA, the CDR3 is TGTGCCAGCAGTGAGGGACAGGGCACTCATGAGGCCCAGTACTTC. Translated: CASSEGQGTHEAQYF.

This clonotype was counted many times. This chain uses TRBV7-6 with TRBJ2-2, with 8 nucleotides matching TRBD2. The CDR3 length is 15 residues. Per the germline V gene, CDR1 is SGHVS and CDR2 is FNYEAQ. The trim removed 0 bases at V and 6 bases at J, leaving 3 bases unmatched. CDR3 sequence: CASSLALSGAGELFF. Here the CDR3 DNA reads TGTGCCAGCAGCTTAGCGCTTAGCGGGGCCGGGGAGCTGTTTTTT. Based on the CDR3 plus reference TRBV7-6 and TRBJ2-2, the full variable domain is GAGVSQSPRYKVTKRGQDVALRCDPISGHVSLYWYRQALGQGPEFLTYFNYEAQQDKSGLPNDRFSAERPEGSISTLTIQRTEQRDSAMYRCASSLALSGAGELFFGEGSRLTVL.

The chain carries TRBV7-2 and TRBJ2-1; D is possibly TRBD1 (6 bases). Germline CDR1 reads SGHTA; CDR2 reads FQGNSA. This CDR3 contains 20 residues. The germline V and J ends were trimmed by 5 bases and 8 bases, with 34 bases remaining between them. This CDR3 reads CASSPTTGQYLGAMADEQFF. The CDR3 DNA reads as TGTGCCAGCAGCCCAACAACCGGACAGTATTTGGGGGCAATGGCGGATGAGCAGTTCTTC.

The sample holds many counts of this clonotype. This rearrangement joins TRBV20-1 to TRBJ2-3; D is undetermined. Trimming took 0 bases from V and 4 from J, leaving 8 bases between them. The CDR3 consists of 13 residues. Germline V CDR1 and CDR2: DFQATT, SNEGSKA (reference sequence). CDR3 in amino acids: CSARDPGSDTQYF. For the CDR3, the DNA is TGCAGTGCTAGAGACCCCGGATCAGATACGCAGTATTTT.

This clonotype was seen a few times. Given a much more abundant clone one base away, this may be a read error. This sequence joins TRBV9 and TRBJ2-3; D possibly corresponds to TRBD1 (5 bases). Matching the DNA end better, TRBJ1-5 makes the J call doubtful. The CDR3 is 14 amino acids. Germline V gives CDR1 SGDLS, CDR2 YYNGEE. The CDR3 region is CASSVTGTTDTQHF. The CDR3 nucleotides read TGTGCCAGCAGCGTAACAGGTACCACAGATACGCAGCATTTT.